This is a list of T cell receptor beta chains from one sample in a study of cytomegalovirus exposure and HLA in healthy donors. Sequencing was performed with immunoSEQ multiplex PCR; in TCRdb, only in-frame clones are kept and a portion is missing. The table has 200,000 to 250,000 clones, less than 85% seen once; the top ten hold around 5.5%. The sample consisted of PBMCs. These receptors came from a woman between 18 and 30 years old in good health and CMV-seronegative. CDR3s include the opening cysteine and the closing phenylalanine or tryptophan. The D gene is left open where the match is weak. Where a row states a size, it is once, few, many or the class of an expanded clone; other rows omit it.

D: TRBD2
size: NA
V: TRBV2
J: TRBJ2-1
CDR3: CASRSGTSGSYREQFF
DNA: TGTGCCAGCAGATCAGGGACTAGCGGGTCTTACAGGGAGCAGTTCTTC

D: TRBD1
size: NA
V: TRBV13
J: TRBJ2-5
CDR3: CASSLDREETQYF
DNA: TGTGCCAGCAGCTTGGACAGGGAAGAGACCCAGTACTTC

D: NA
size: NA
V: TRBV27
J: TRBJ2-7
CDR3: CASSLSYRTEQYF
DNA: TGTGCCAGCAGTTTATCTTACCGGACAGAGCAGTACTTC

D: TRBD1
size: NA
V: TRBV30
J: TRBJ2-7
CDR3: CAWTGDRAPYEQYF
DNA: TGTGCCTGGACCGGTGACAGGGCCCCCTACGAGCAGTACTTC

D: NA
size: NA
V: TRBV18
J: TRBJ2-5
CDR3: CASSPPNRVGPPYF
DNA: TGTGCCAGCTCACCACCTAACAGGGTAGGACCCCCGTACTTC

D: TRBD2
size: NA
V: TRBV4-1
J: TRBJ2-7
CDR3: CASSHLLAGGYEQYF
DNA: TGCGCCAGCAGCCACCTACTAGCGGGGGGCTACGAGCAGTACTTC

D: NA
size: NA
V: TRBV7-9
J: TRBJ2-7
CDR3: CASSLVSGGVGSYEQYF
DNA: TGTGCCAGCAGCTTAGTATCTGGCGGGGTTGGTTCCTACGAGCAGTACTTC

D: TRBD1
size: few
V: TRBV4-1
J: TRBJ1-5
CDR3: CASSQRTGGYSNQPQHF
DNA: TGCGCCAGCAGCCAAAGAACAGGGGGATATAGCAATCAGCCCCAGCATTTT

D: TRBD1
size: few
V: TRBV2
J: TRBJ2-7
CDR3: CASSFGTGGSYEQYF
DNA: TGTGCCAGCAGCTTCGGGACAGGGGGCTCCTACGAGCAGTACTTC

D: NA
size: NA
V: TRBV4-1
J: TRBJ2-7
CDR3: CASSHAPGHFYEQYF
DNA: TGCGCCAGCAGCCATGCCCCGGGCCACTTCTACGAGCAGTACTTC

D: TRBD1
size: NA
V: TRBV4-1
J: TRBJ1-4
CDR3: CASSHPQGAVEEKLFF
DNA: TGCGCCAGCAGCCACCCACAGGGGGCAGTGGAGGAAAAACTGTTTTTT

D: TRBD1
size: NA
V: TRBV6-5
J: TRBJ1-5
CDR3: CASSDRGISNQPQHF
DNA: TGTGCCAGCAGCGACAGGGGGATATCCAATCAGCCCCAGCATTTT

D: NA
size: NA
V: TRBV4-1
J: TRBJ2-6
CDR3: CASSQGSVSGANVLTF
DNA: TGCGCCAGCAGCCAAGGGTCCGTCTCTGGGGCCAACGTCCTGACTTTC

D: NA
size: NA
V: TRBV5-1
J: TRBJ2-7
CDR3: CASRLSANSNYEQYF
DNA: TGCGCCAGCAGGCTGTCAGCCAACTCAAATTACGAGCAGTACTTC

D: TRBD1
size: NA
V: TRBV27
J: TRBJ1-1
CDR3: CASSVGQISTEAFF
DNA: TGTGCCAGCAGTGTGGGACAGATCTCCACTGAAGCTTTCTTT

D: NA
size: once
V: TRBV27
J: TRBJ2-2
CDR3: CASRRGSAPNTGELFF
DNA: TGTGCCAGCAGGAGGGGGTCCGCCCCGAACACCGGGGAGCTGTTTTTT

D: TRBD1
size: NA
V: TRBV9
J: TRBJ2-2
CDR3: CASRSDREGTGELFF
DNA: TGTGCCAGCAGATCGGACAGGGAAGGTACCGGGGAGCTGTTTTTT

D: NA
size: NA
V: TRBV27
J: TRBJ1-6
CDR3: CASSLKGLRSPLHF
DNA: TGTGCCAGCAGTTTGAAGGGGCTAAGGTCACCCCTCCACTTT

D: TRBD2
size: NA
V: TRBV5-4
J: TRBJ2-7
CDR3: CASKAGARYEQYF
DNA: TGTGCCAGCAAAGCGGGAGCGCGGTACGAGCAGTACTTC

D: NA
size: NA
V: TRBV7-3
J: TRBJ2-3
CDR3: CASSFSGDTQYF
DNA: TGTGCCAGCAGCTTTTCGGGGGATACGCAGTATTTT

D: NA
size: NA
V: TRBV5-1
J: TRBJ2-6
CDR3: CASSLVPRRTTGANVLTF
DNA: TGCGCCAGCAGCTTGGTCCCACGGCGGACGACTGGGGCCAACGTCCTGACTTTC

D: NA
size: many
V: TRBV10-3
J: TRBJ1-5
CDR3: CAISDQGNQPQHF
DNA: TGTGCCATCAGTGATCAAGGGAATCAGCCCCAGCATTTT

D: NA
size: NA
V: TRBV5-6
J: TRBJ2-5
CDR3: CASSLQLQGSETQYF
DNA: TGTGCCAGCAGCTTGCAACTCCAGGGGTCTGAGACCCAGTACTTC